What follows is one T cell receptor beta chain and its context. This clonotype has a handful of counts. Its cognate antigen has yet to be identified. The sample holds no much larger clone one base away, and base qualities are not on file. These data originate in a study of response to subunit inactivated influenza vaccine (dated by TCRdb to the late 2010s). Notes on the research overall: Deep quantitative profiling of the T cell receptor repertoire was used in the study to follow responses to a trivalent subunit inactivated influenza vaccine. Results the study describes overall, beyond this receptor: The authors proposed that each seasonal influenza vaccination may bring in only a limited number of new T cells.

Via the germline V gene, CDR1 is MNHEY and CDR2 SVGEGT. V gives up 2 bases and J gives up 2 bases, and the segment between their germline ends measures 5 bases. Taken from cysteine to phenylalanine, the CDR3 has 13 residues. Solely the CDR3 DNA is kept, with 39 bases framed from the first base. The library was made by RT-PCR. TCRdb shows the sequencer as Illumina HiSeq 2500. Using fastp trimming at Q25 and MiXCR clonotype assembly, TCRdb reanalyzed the public sequencing data and kept in-frame beta chains. Rows merge per CDR3 protein into single entries with the most common DNA and genes. This sample gives hundreds of thousands of distinct CDR3 sequences in total; 15% to 20% of them show up just once. The ten most abundant clones make up approximately 3% of the sample.

The receptor was isolated from a man aged 45 to 70 who received an inactivated influenza vaccine. Donor details come from another sample of the same person, matched by shared clones. This specimen was CD4+ T cells sorted from PBMCs, taken around 25 months after vaccination. The rearranged chain carries TRBV6-2 or TRBV6-3 and TRBJ2-3, with no confidently assigned D gene. The encoded CDR3 is CASSYRATDTQYF. Read as DNA, the sequence is TGTGCCAGCAGTTACAGGGCCACAGATACGCAGTATTTT.